Sequencing of this TCR beta chain was carried out in a study of blood T cell repertoires in COVID-19. Profiled with immunoSEQ multiplex PCR; TCRdb holds only in-frame clones, not every one. This table has about 180,000 clones, around 87% appearing once. Germline V CDR1 and CDR2: LGHNA, YNFKEQ. The CDR3 totals 17 residues. Between the trimmed V and J ends, which lost 4 bases and 0 bases, there was a span of 15 bases. The specimen was peripheral blood. This receptor was taken from a woman between 65 and 79 years old with COVID-19, enrolled during active disease. The rearrangement links TRBV4-2 to TRBJ2-2, with D perhaps TRBD2 (6 bases). CDR3 amino acids: CASSPLGRDPNTGELFF. The CDR3 DNA is TGTGCCAGCAGCCCTCTTGGGCGGGACCCGAACACCGGGGAGCTGTTTTTT.